The sequence of this TCR beta chain was determined in a study of shared clonotypes between healthy human individuals. At the level of the study: Each donor contributed plates that comprised three CD4 naive, three CD4 memory, two CD8 naive and one CD8 memory. Study observations and caveats: Generally, naive subsets came out with larger estimated richness than memory subsets. Deeper or shallower sequencing was expected to change how clonotypes are shared among donors.

Genomic DNA from each subset was divided evenly over several immunoSEQ plates. Libraries were prepared by immunoSEQ multiplex PCR; TCRdb keeps only in-frame clonotypes and omits some of them. The sample yields 2 million or so clones, approximately 94% seen once. Only CD45RO-negative cells positively selected for CCR7 counted as naive CD8 cells, so terminally differentiated effector memory CD45RA+ cells were excluded. As to this clone: As yet, its antigen is unknown.

The CDR3 runs 13 residues. Germline CDR1 is MGHRA and CDR2 is YSYEKL. V lost 4 bases and J lost 4, with 9 bases in between. The sample comprised naive CD8+ T cells sorted from blood. The receptor was isolated from a man aged 18 to 30 in good health. The V and J genes are TRBV4-1 and TRBJ2-3, with D perhaps matching TRBD2 (5 bases). The CDR3 nucleotides are TGCGCCAGCAGCCCCGGAGCGGCAGATACGCAGTATTTT. Protein sequence: CASSPGAADTQYF.